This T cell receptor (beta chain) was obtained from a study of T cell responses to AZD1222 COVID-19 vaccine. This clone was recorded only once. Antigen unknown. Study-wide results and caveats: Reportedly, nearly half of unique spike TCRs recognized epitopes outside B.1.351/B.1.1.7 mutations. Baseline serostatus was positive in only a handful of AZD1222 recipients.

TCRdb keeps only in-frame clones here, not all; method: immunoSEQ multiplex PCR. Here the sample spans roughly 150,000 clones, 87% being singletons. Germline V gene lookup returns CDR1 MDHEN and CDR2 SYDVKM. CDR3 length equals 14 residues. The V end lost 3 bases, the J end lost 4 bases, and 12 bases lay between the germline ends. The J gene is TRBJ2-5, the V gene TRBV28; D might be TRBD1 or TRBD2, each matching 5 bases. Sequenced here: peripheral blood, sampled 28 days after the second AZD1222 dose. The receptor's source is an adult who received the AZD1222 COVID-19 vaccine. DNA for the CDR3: TGTGCCAGCAGTTTGAGGGGTCCGGGAGAGACCCAGTACTTC. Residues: CASSLRGPGETQYF.